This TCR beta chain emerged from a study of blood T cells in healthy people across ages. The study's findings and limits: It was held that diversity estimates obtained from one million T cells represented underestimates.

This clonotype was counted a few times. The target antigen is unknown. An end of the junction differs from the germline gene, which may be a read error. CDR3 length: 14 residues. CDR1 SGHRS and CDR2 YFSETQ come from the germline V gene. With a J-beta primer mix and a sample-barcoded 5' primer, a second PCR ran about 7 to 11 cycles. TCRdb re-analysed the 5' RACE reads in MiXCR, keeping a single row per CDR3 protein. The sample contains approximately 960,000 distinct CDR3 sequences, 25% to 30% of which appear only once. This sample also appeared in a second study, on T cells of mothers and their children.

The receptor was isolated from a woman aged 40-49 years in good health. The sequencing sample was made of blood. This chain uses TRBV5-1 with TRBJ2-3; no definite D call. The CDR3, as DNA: TGCGCCAGCAGCTTGGGTGGGTACACAGATGCGCAGTATTTT. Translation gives CASSLGGYTDAQYF. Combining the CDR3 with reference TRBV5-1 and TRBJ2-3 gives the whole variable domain KAGVTQTPRYLIKTRGQQVTLSCSPISGHRSVSWYQQTPGQGLQFLFEYFSETQRNKGNFPGRFSGRQFSNSRSEMNVSTLELGDSALYLCASSLGGYTDAQYFGPGTRLTVL.